Listed here are 30 T cell receptor beta chains from one sample, sequenced in a study of blood T cell repertoires in COVID-19. The table came from immunoSEQ multiplex PCR; TCRdb's copy has only in-frame clones and leaves some out. The data contain about 200,000 clones, approximately 78% of them seen just once; the ten biggest clones take up less than 6%. The source material was peripheral blood. These receptors were collected from a woman in her sixties or seventies with COVID-19, enrolled during active disease.

The genes are TRBV11-3 and TRBJ1-2, with TRBD1 matching 9 bases. V trimming: 11 bases; J trimming: 6 bases; junction bases outside the gene matches: 13. This CDR3 contains 14 residues. Germline CDR1 is SGHNT and CDR2 is YENEEA. The CDR3 sequence is CARLRDRASNGYTF. DNA of the CDR3: TGTGCCCGGCTACGGGACAGGGCAAGTAATGGCTACACCTTC.

The V call is TRBV28, the J call TRBJ1-2; D may be TRBD1 (6 bases). There are 17 residues in the CDR3. The germline V and J ends were trimmed by 4 bases and 0 bases, with 18 bases remaining between them. Germline V gene lookup returns CDR1 MDHEN and CDR2 SYDVKM. The CDR3 DNA sequence: TGTGCCAGCAGTTCGCGGAGCGGGGGCCCTTCTAACTATGGCTACACCTTC. It yields the protein CASSSRSGGPSNYGYTF.

V usage is TRBV14 and J usage is TRBJ1-5; D is unclear. This CDR3 is built from 14 residues. Between the trimmed V and J ends, which lost 0 bases and 6 bases, there was a span of 9 bases. Germline CDR1 reads SGHDN; CDR2 reads FVKESK. This CDR3 reads CASSQDTLSQPQHF. CDR3 coding DNA: TGTGCCAGCAGCCAAGATACTCTTAGTCAGCCCCAGCATTTT.

J is TRBJ1-1 and V is TRBV2; tentative D call: TRBD1 (5 bases). Germline V gene lookup returns CDR1 SNHLY and CDR2 FYNNEI. Trimming removed 7 bases at V and 3 bases at J, with 12 bases between. This CDR3 spans 13 amino acids. CDR3 protein: CASKGIGYTEAFF. The CDR3 DNA reads as TGTGCCAGCAAGGGGATTGGGTACACTGAAGCTTTCTTT.

This clone was recorded once. The gene calls are TRBV7-9 and TRBJ1-4, with TRBD1 identical over 7 bases. CDR1 and CDR2 from the germline V gene are SEHNR and FQNEAQ (reference sequence). The V and J ends lost 0 bases and 8 bases, in that order; junction bases with no gene match: 3. The CDR3 is made up of 14 amino acids. This CDR3 is CASSLAGQLEKLFF. The CDR3 coding sequence is TGTGCCAGCAGCTTAGCGGGACAGCTAGAAAAACTGTTTTTT.

This clone was seen a few times. The J gene is TRBJ2-2, the V gene TRBV9; D remains ambiguous. With 4 bases removed from V and 3 bases from J, the gap between germline ends came to 13 bases. This CDR3 region has 15 residues. The V gene's germline CDR1 is SGDLS and CDR2 YYNGEE. CDR3 in amino acids: CASSRELADTGELFF. As DNA, the CDR3 is TGTGCCAGCAGCCGTGAGTTGGCGGACACCGGGGAGCTGTTTTTT.

The chain has TRBV27 and TRBJ2-2, with D perhaps matching TRBD1 (6 bases). The CDR3 totals 14 residues. CDR1 is MNHEY and CDR2 is SMNVEV in the germline V gene (reference sequence). The V end was cut by 7 bases, the J end by 7 bases, with 16 bases between. This CDR3 reads CASMGTGRSGELFF. CDR3 DNA: TGTGCCAGCATGGGCACAGGGCGGAGCGGGGAGCTGTTTTTT.

The chain uses TRBV7-2 and TRBJ2-1; D is undetermined. In germline, CDR1 is SGHTA, CDR2 FQGNSA. The CDR3 contains 14 residues. With 3 bases removed from V and 3 bases from J, the gap between germline ends came to 9 bases. In DNA, the CDR3 is TGTGCCAGCAGCTTCCCGGGTGACTACAATGAGCAGTTCTTC. It specifies CASSFPGDYNEQFF.

The chain uses TRBV27 and TRBJ1-2, with 10 bases matching TRBD1. Looked up from germline, CDR1 is MNHEY and CDR2 is SMNVEV (reference sequence). This CDR3 is built from 16 residues. J was trimmed by 4 bases and V by 0 bases; bases with no gene match: 5. CDR3 loop: CASSLSGQGISYGYTF. For the CDR3, the DNA is TGTGCCAGCAGTTTATCGGGACAGGGGATCTCCTATGGCTACACCTTC.

Only a few counts were recorded for this clone. J is TRBJ2-7 and V is TRBV2; D may be TRBD2 (5 bases). Germline CDR1 reads SNHLY; CDR2 reads FYNNEI. The CDR3 is made up of 12 amino acids. V was shortened by 4 bases and J by 3 bases, with 7 bases between the two germline ends. CDR3 DNA: TGTGCCAGCAGTGGAACTAGCTACGAGCAGTACTTC. It translates to CASSGTSYEQYF.

The CDR3 sequence: CASSPPWPTDTQYF. The CDR3 DNA is TGTGCCAGCTCACCCCCCTGGCCTACAGATACGCAGTATTTT. The chain is built from TRBV18 and TRBJ2-3; no firm D call. The V gene's germline CDR1 is KGHSH and CDR2 LQKENI. With 3 bases removed from V and 3 bases from J, the gap between germline ends came to 10 bases. The CDR3 totals 14 residues.

V usage is TRBV19 and J usage is TRBJ1-5; D call uncertain. The CDR3 spans 13 residues. CDR1 LNHDA and CDR2 SQIVND come from the germline V gene (reference sequence). V dropped 5 bases and J dropped 3 bases, with 8 bases sitting between them. In nucleotides, the CDR3 is TGTGCCAGTAGTGAGGTAATCAATCAGCCCCAGCATTTT. This translates into CASSEVINQPQHF.

The chain combines TRBV28 with TRBJ2-7; 7 bases map to TRBD1. V shed 6 bases, J shed 4 bases, and the junction held 6 bases outside the gene matches. The germline gives CDR1 MDHEN, CDR2 SYDVKM. The CDR3 is 13 residues long. Here the CDR3 reads CASRRTGSYEQYF. As DNA, the CDR3 is TGTGCCAGCAGACGGACAGGCTCTTACGAGCAGTACTTC.

V and J are TRBV4-3 and TRBJ1-2, with D unclear. Between the trimmed V and J ends, which lost 0 bases and 2 bases, there was a span of 10 bases. CDR1 and CDR2 from the germline V gene are LGHNA and YSLEER. The CDR3 is 15 residues long. CDR3 sequence (DNA): TGCGCCAGCAGCCAAGAGCAGGCACCCAACTATGGCTACACCTTC. Amino acid sequence: CASSQEQAPNYGYTF.

The rearrangement joins TRBV5-1 to TRBJ2-7; 11 bases fit TRBD2. Germline V gives CDR1 SGHRS, CDR2 YFSETQ. The ends lost 4 bases at V and 4 bases at J; junction bases unmatched: 7. The CDR3 length is 15 residues. CDR3 nucleotide sequence: TGCGCCAGCAGCCCCACCGGGACTAGCGGTTACGAGCAGTACTTC. Translated: CASSPTGTSGYEQYF.

This chain joins TRBV4-1 and TRBJ2-7; 9 bases agree with TRBD2. Germline trimming cut 0 bases from V and 3 bases from J; bases unmatched to any gene: 9. The CDR3 spans 17 residues. Germline CDR1 MGHRA, CDR2 YSYEKL. This chain's CDR3 is CASSQDPPSGIIYEQYF. CDR3 sequence (DNA): TGCGCCAGCAGCCAAGATCCCCCTAGCGGGATTATCTACGAGCAGTACTTC.

The V and J genes are TRBV5-5 and TRBJ1-1; D unresolved. Trimming left V 6 bases short and J 0 bases short, with 18 bases between. Germline CDR1 and CDR2: SGHKS and YYEKEE (reference sequence). The CDR3 length is 16 residues. CDR3 DNA sequence: TGTGCCAGCACGGGAGCTGGGGTTAGGATGAACACTGAAGCTTTCTTT. It codes for CASTGAGVRMNTEAFF.

This rearrangement joins TRBV6-2 or TRBV6-3 to TRBJ1-5, with 8 bases lining up with TRBD1. Unmatched junction bases numbered 12, after V lost 5 bases and J lost 0 bases. Germline CDR1 reads MNHEY; CDR2 reads SVGEGT. This CDR3 comprises 18 residues. CDR3 sequence: CASSPSTGARDSNQPQHF. CDR3 DNA: TGTGCCAGCAGTCCATCGACAGGGGCAAGAGATAGCAATCAGCCCCAGCATTTT.

The CDR3 is CASSKGLAGVYEQYF. The CDR3 DNA reads as TGTGCCAGCAGTAAAGGACTAGCGGGAGTCTACGAGCAGTACTTC. The chain combines TRBV27 with TRBJ2-7; TRBD2 matches 13 bases. After removal of 5 bases from V and 3 bases from J, the junction contained 4 bases not matched to a gene. Germline CDR1 MNHEY, CDR2 SMNVEV (reference sequence). The CDR3 is 15 residues long.

The chain has TRBV5-8 and TRBJ1-2; weak D call: TRBD1 (5 bases). Per germline, CDR1 SGHTS and CDR2 YDEGEE. Trimming pared 0 bases from V and 0 bases from J, leaving 12 bases between. The CDR3 covers 16 residues. The CDR3 loop is CASSLAGSEANYGYTF. In DNA, the CDR3 is TGTGCCAGCAGCTTGGCAGGGTCAGAAGCTAACTATGGCTACACCTTC.

V gene TRBV28 combines with J gene TRBJ1-1; D unclear. With 4 bases removed from V and 5 bases from J, the gap between germline ends came to 14 bases. Germline lookup yields CDR1 MDHEN and CDR2 SYDVKM. The CDR3 spans 14 residues. The CDR3 region has the DNA TGTGCCAGCAGTTCGCTTGACTTGTCAACTGAAGCTTTCTTT. Protein: CASSSLDLSTEAFF.

The gene calls are TRBV7-2 and TRBJ2-7, with D possibly matching TRBD2 (5 bases). Germline V lookup: CDR1 SGHTA, CDR2 FQGNSA. V gave up 5 bases and J gave up 2 bases, with 16 bases separating them. CDR3 length: 15 amino acids. The CDR3 sequence: CASSLFQGGPYEQYF. CDR3 nucleotide sequence: TGTGCCAGCAGCCTCTTTCAAGGAGGACCCTACGAGCAGTACTTC.

The chain recombines TRBV7-6 with TRBJ2-2, with TRBD2 identical over 12 bases. The CDR3 runs to 17 residues. Trimming at V came to 5 bases and at J to 7 bases, leaving 11 bases not matched to a gene. The germline V gene encodes CDR1 SGHVS and CDR2 FNYEAQ. The CDR3 sequence: CASSRRTSGNGIGELFF. Here the CDR3 DNA reads TGTGCCAGCAGCCGCCGGACTAGCGGGAACGGGATCGGGGAGCTGTTTTTT.

The chain is built from TRBV4-1 and TRBJ1-4, with 7 bases identical to TRBD1. Germline V gives CDR1 MGHRA, CDR2 YSYEKL. Trimming removed 3 bases from V and 7 bases from J; junction bases left unmatched: 8. The CDR3 contains 15 residues. CDR3 residues: CASSQEGAPTEKLFF. The CDR3 nucleotides are TGCGCCAGCAGCCAGGAGGGGGCACCGACTGAAAAACTGTTTTTT.

This clone was detected many times. The chain couples TRBV5-4 to TRBJ1-6; 10 nucleotides line up with TRBD1. The CDR3 is 15 amino acids. V was clipped by 4 bases and J by 7 bases; unmatched bases: 5. Germline CDR1 and CDR2: SGHNT and YYREEE (reference sequence). CDR3 DNA sequence: TGTGCCAGCAGCCGCCCGGACAGGGGGAATTCACCCCTCCACTTT. Amino acid sequence: CASSRPDRGNSPLHF.

Concerning this clone: At the DNA level, this CDR3 is encoded by other sequences in the same sample as well. The rearrangement links TRBV15 to TRBJ2-1; 7 bases are a match to TRBD1. CDR3 length: 15 amino acids. CDR1 is LNHNV, CDR2 YYDKDF, per germline (reference sequence). V was clipped by 0 bases and J by 1 base; unmatched bases: 0. DNA for the CDR3: TGTGCCACCAGCAGAGACAGGGGGTCCTACAATGAGCAGTTCTTC. It yields the protein CATSRDRGSYNEQFF.

V gene TRBV24-1 combines with J gene TRBJ2-3, with D tentatively TRBD2 (5 bases). Germline V gene lookup returns CDR1 KGHDR and CDR2 SFDVKD. The CDR3 consists of 15 residues. With 4 bases removed from V and 5 bases from J, the gap between germline ends came to 15 bases. The CDR3 region is CATSEPGLPLDTQYF. The CDR3 bases are TGTGCCACCAGTGAGCCCGGACTTCCCTTAGATACGCAGTATTTT.

The V call is TRBV7-2, the J call TRBJ2-5, with 9 nucleotides matching TRBD2. V shed 4 bases and J 3 bases; nucleotides not matched to a gene: 3. The CDR3 covers 14 residues. The germline V gene encodes CDR1 SGHTA and CDR2 FQGNSA. Written as DNA, the CDR3 is TGTGCCAGCAGCTCTTTAGCGGGAGAAGAGACCCAGTACTTC. This codes for CASSSLAGEETQYF.

This chain connects TRBV6-2 or TRBV6-3 to TRBJ2-3; D is uncertain. The germline V and J ends were trimmed by 5 bases and 8 bases, with 20 bases remaining between them. The CDR3 contains 15 residues. The germline gives CDR1 MNHEY, CDR2 SVGEGT. The CDR3 reads CASSPRSPEPSTQYF. CDR3 bases: TGTGCCAGCAGTCCCCGGTCCCCCGAGCCATCTACGCAGTATTTT.

This clone was counted a few times. The V gene is TRBV28, the J gene TRBJ1-5; 8 positions agree with TRBD1. The CDR3 contains 16 residues. Germline V CDR1 and CDR2: MDHEN, SYDVKM. The junction had 5 bases not matched to a gene; V was cut back by 1 base and J by 3 bases. CDR3 sequence: CASSLSTGAYNQPQHF. The CDR3 bases are TGTGCCAGCAGTTTATCGACAGGGGCTTACAATCAGCCCCAGCATTTT.